One sample yielded the 9 T cell receptor beta chains listed below, sequenced in a study of blood T cell repertoires in COVID-19. Sequencing was performed with immunoSEQ multiplex PCR; in TCRdb, only in-frame clones are kept and a portion is missing. This sample has 150,000 to 200,000 clones; around 83% occur once, and the top ten carry about 7.1%. The sequencing input was peripheral blood. All receptors come from a woman aged 70 to 79 with COVID-19, enrolled during active disease.

V gene TRBV5-1 combines with J gene TRBJ2-7; 11 bases line up with TRBD2. CDR1 and CDR2 from the germline V gene are SGHRS and YFSETQ. J gave up 3 bases and V 0 bases, and 2 bases lay outside the gene matches. This CDR3 is built from 15 residues. CDR3 DNA: TGCGCCAGCAGCTTGGCCGGGACTAGCGGCTACGAGCAGTACTTC. Residues: CASSLAGTSGYEQYF.

The table lists this clone with a few counts. V is TRBV4-3 and J is TRBJ2-2; weak D call: TRBD1 (5 bases). The CDR3 is made up of 15 amino acids. The ends were cut back, 1 base at V and 1 base at J, with 7 bases in the middle. The germline V gene encodes CDR1 LGHNA and CDR2 YSLEER. The CDR3 spells CASSQAGQNTGELFF. The CDR3 bases are TGCGCCAGCAGCCAAGCAGGACAGAACACCGGGGAGCTGTTTTTT.

The V and J genes are TRBV5-4 and TRBJ1-1, with a tentative D call TRBD1 (6 bases). This CDR3 spans 16 amino acids. Per germline, CDR1 SGHNT and CDR2 YYREEE (reference sequence). The V and J ends lost 1 base and 4 bases respectively, with 17 bases between them. CDR3 residues: CASSLSVKQGSTEAFF. CDR3 DNA: TGTGCCAGCAGCTTGTCGGTCAAACAGGGATCCACTGAAGCTTTCTTT. Supplemented by reference TRBV5-4 and TRBJ1-1, the full variable domain reads ETGVTQSPTHLIKTRGQQVTLRCSSQSGHNTVSWYQQALGQGPQFIFQYYREEENGRGNFPPRFSGLQFPNYSSELNVNALELDDSALYLCASSLSVKQGSTEAFFGQGTRLTVV.

This clone has just a few counts. The chain has TRBV28 and TRBJ1-2, with 7 nucleotides matching TRBD1. The germline gives CDR1 MDHEN, CDR2 SYDVKM. There are 13 residues in the CDR3. V shed 8 bases, J shed 7 bases, and the junction held 10 bases outside the gene matches. The CDR3 DNA reads as TGTGCCAGCCAAGCGGGGGGACAGCCTGGCTACACCTTC. Its protein product is CASQAGGQPGYTF.

V usage is TRBV5-6 and J usage is TRBJ1-5, with D perhaps TRBD1 (6 bases). The germline gives CDR1 SGHDT, CDR2 YYEEEE. With 3 bases removed from V and 2 bases from J, the gap between germline ends came to 6 bases. This CDR3 has 13 amino acids. CDR3 nucleotides: TGTGCCAGCAGCTCAGGGGGCAATCAGCCCCAGCATTTT. Its translation: CASSSGGNQPQHF.

The chain links TRBV19 to TRBJ1-2; 7 positions agree with TRBD1. V trimming: 5 bases; J trimming: 1 base; junction bases outside the gene matches: 4. The CDR3 sequence is 14 residues long. Germline CDR1 and CDR2: LNHDA and SQIVND (reference sequence). The chain's CDR3 is CASSGRQGNYGYTF. The CDR3 DNA reads TGTGCCAGTAGTGGAAGACAGGGTAACTATGGCTACACCTTC.

The chain joins TRBV12-5 to TRBJ1-1; unclear D gene. The V end lost 0 bases, the J end lost 0 bases, and 11 bases lay between the germline ends. The CDR3 is 16 amino acids. CDR1 and CDR2 (germline): LGHNT, FRNRAP. CDR3 in DNA: TGTGCTAGTGGTTTGGTACTAGGAGACGTGAACACTGAAGCTTTCTTT. It translates to CASGLVLGDVNTEAFF.

The genes are TRBV3-1 (or the pseudogene TRBV3-2) and TRBJ2-5; D is possibly TRBD1 (5 bases). CDR3 length: 16 residues. Trimming pared 1 base from V and 5 bases from J, leaving 17 bases between. From germline, CDR1 is LGHDT and CDR2 YNNKEL (reference sequence). The CDR3 spells CASSQGTVGAQETQYF. Here the CDR3 DNA reads TGTGCCAGCAGCCAAGGTACAGTAGGGGCTCAGGAGACCCAGTACTTC.

V gene TRBV7-9 combines with J gene TRBJ1-1, with 8 bases lining up with TRBD1. Germline assignment: CDR1 SEHNR and CDR2 FQNEAQ (reference sequence). V trimming: 2 bases; J trimming: 1 base; junction bases outside the gene matches: 6. This CDR3 contains 16 residues. CDR3 in amino acids: CASSLPTGGRNTEAFF. The CDR3 nucleotides read TGTGCCAGCAGCTTACCTACAGGGGGGCGGAACACTGAAGCTTTCTTT.